These 4 T cell receptor beta chains share one sample of origin, sequenced in a study of T cells after somatic rescue of genetic block. Generated by immunoSEQ multiplex PCR, the TCRdb table keeps only in-frame clones and is missing some. The sample has approximately 11,000 clones; about 74% are singletons. Sequencing was performed on peripheral blood mononuclear cells (PBMCs). The receptor source for this set is a boy younger than 18.

This rearrangement joins TRBV7-9 to TRBJ2-5; D possibly corresponds to TRBD2 (5 bases). Judging by the DNA end, TRBJ2-7 fits better; the J call may be wrong. Germline V CDR1 and CDR2: SEHNR, FQNEAQ (reference sequence). This CDR3 has 12 amino acids. This CDR3 is CASSHGLYEQYF. CDR3 sequence (DNA): TGTGCCAGCAGCCACGGACTCTACGAGCAGTACTTC.

The chain is built from TRBV4-2 and TRBJ1-2, with 7 bases matching TRBD1. The CDR3 loop spans 16 amino acids. Germline-derived CDR1 and CDR2 are LGHNA and YNFKEQ. V trimming: 2 bases; J trimming: 8 bases; junction bases outside the gene matches: 14. CDR3 sequence: CASSQIGQDRTKGYTF. CDR3 bases: TGTGCCAGCAGCCAAATTGGACAGGATCGTACAAAGGGCTACACCTTC.

In DNA form, the CDR3 reads TGTGCCAGCTCACCGACCCGGCTAAGCACAGATACGCAGTATTTT. It yields the protein CASSPTRLSTDTQYF. V usage is TRBV18 and J usage is TRBJ2-3; D call uncertain. V lost 3 bases and J 0 bases, leaving 10 bases between the germline ends. Germline CDR1 and CDR2: KGHSH and LQKENI. The CDR3 loop spans 15 amino acids. Drawing the rest from reference TRBV18 and TRBJ2-3, the complete variable domain is NAGVMQNPRHLVRRRGQEARLRCSPMKGHSHVYWYRQLPEEGLKFMVYLQKENIIDESGMPKERFSAEFPKEGPSILRIQQVVRGDSAAYFCASSPTRLSTDTQYFGPGTRLTVL.

In nucleotides, the CDR3 is TGTGCCTGGAATGAAAACACCGGGGAGCTGTTTTTT. This codes for CAWNENTGELFF. The V gene is TRBV30, the J gene TRBJ2-2, with no clear D. Germline CDR1 GTSNPN, CDR2 SVGIG (reference sequence). This CDR3 region has 12 residues. V dropped 4 bases and J dropped 2 bases, with 5 bases sitting between them.